Each of the 5 T cell receptor beta chains below was sequenced from the same sample in a study of molecular identifiers for immune sequencing clone quantification. TCRdb called the PCR reads again in MiXCR, with one record for every CDR3 protein. The sample contains about half a million distinct CDR3 sequences, around 23% of which appear only once. The sequencing input was naive CD8+ T cells from blood, with Jurkat cell RNA spiked in. This sample's subset: FACS-sorted CD8+CD4-CCR7+CD45RA+ naive T cells. These receptors were taken from a human donor in good health. Some libraries in this study had Jurkat cell RNA spiked in.

The rearrangement joins TRBV10-2 to TRBJ2-7, with TRBD1 identical over 12 bases. The CDR3 runs to 16 residues. Germline CDR1 and CDR2: WSHSY and SAAADI. V dropped 7 bases and J dropped 5; count of bases not matched to a gene: 12. The DNA for the CDR3 is TGCGCCAGCAAGGGACTCCCGGGACAGGGGGCCGACGAGCAGTACTTC. Amino acid sequence: CASKGLPGQGADEQYF.

The V and J genes are TRBV28 and TRBJ1-2; D is undetermined. The V gene's germline CDR1 is MDHEN and CDR2 SYDVKM. The germline V and J ends were trimmed by 5 bases and 5 bases, with 3 bases remaining between them. The CDR3 is 10 residues long. As DNA, the CDR3 is TGTGCCAGCAGTCAATATGGCTACACCTTC. As protein: CASSQYGYTF.

The chain links TRBV7-9 to TRBJ2-7, with D unclear. CDR3 size: 14 residues. Germline CDR1 is SEHNR and CDR2 is FQNEAQ (reference sequence). V was pared by 0 bases and J by 2 bases, with 8 bases between. DNA for the CDR3: TGTGCCAGCAGCTTAGCTTCAGCTCCCTACGAGCAGTACTTC. This gives the protein CASSLASAPYEQYF.

This clonotype was picked up many times. The chain links TRBV4-1 to TRBJ2-5; the D gene is possibly TRBD1 (5 bases). The germline CDR1 and CDR2 sequences are MGHRA and YSYEKL. V was clipped by 4 bases and J by 5 bases, with 11 bases between them. There are 13 residues in the CDR3. CDR3 region: CASSPRQFETQYF. For the CDR3, the DNA is TGCGCCAGCAGCCCACGACAGTTCGAGACCCAGTACTTC.

This clonotype has a count of ten or more. The CDR3 reads CASSYPGQKETQYF. CDR3 sequence (DNA): TGTGCCAGCAGTTACCCAGGACAGAAAGAGACCCAGTACTTC. V gene TRBV6-5 combines with J gene TRBJ2-5; a possible D gene is TRBD1 (6 bases). Germline V gives CDR1 MNHEY, CDR2 SVGAGI. The V end lost 2 bases, the J end lost 3 bases, and 10 bases lay between the germline ends. The CDR3 runs to 14 residues.